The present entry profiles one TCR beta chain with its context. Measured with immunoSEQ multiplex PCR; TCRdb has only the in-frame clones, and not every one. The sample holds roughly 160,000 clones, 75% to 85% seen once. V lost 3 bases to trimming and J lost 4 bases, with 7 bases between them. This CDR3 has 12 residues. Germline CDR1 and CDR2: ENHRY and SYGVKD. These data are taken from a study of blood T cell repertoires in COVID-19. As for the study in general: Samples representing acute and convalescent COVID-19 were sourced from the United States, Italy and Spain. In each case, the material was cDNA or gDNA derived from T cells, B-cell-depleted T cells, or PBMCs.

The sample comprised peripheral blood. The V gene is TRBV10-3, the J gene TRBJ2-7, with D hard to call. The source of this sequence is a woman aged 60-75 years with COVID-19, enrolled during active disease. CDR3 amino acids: CAISDQTYEQYV. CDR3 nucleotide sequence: TGTGCCATCAGTGACCAAACTTACGAGCAGTACGTC.